A selection of T cell receptor beta chains follows, all from one sample in a study of response to subunit inactivated influenza vaccine. Each CDR3 protein gets one entry after TCRdb re-called the RT-PCR reads with MiXCR. This sample has around 710,000 distinct CDR3 sequences; approximately 15% occur once, and the top ten carry around 6.5%. The specimen comprised PBMCs from blood, sampled 14 to 15 days before vaccination. The receptors come from a man in his fifties who received an inactivated influenza vaccine. Both conserved end residues are part of each CDR3. Fields, in order: V gene, D gene, clone size, J gene, CDR3 protein, CDR3 DNA. The D gene is left open where the match is weak. Size is stated for part of the rows, as once, few or many counts, or as a class when the clone is expanded.

v_call: TRBV15; d_call: NA; clone_size: many; j_call: TRBJ1-1; cdr3_aa: CATSRPGGVNTEAFF; cdr3_nt: TGTGCCACCAGCAGACCCGGGGGGGTGAACACTGAAGCTTTCTTT
v_call: TRBV12-3/TRBV12-4; d_call: NA; clone_size: few; j_call: TRBJ1-4; cdr3_aa: CASRMTATNEKLFF; cdr3_nt: TGTGCCAGCAGAATGACCGCAACTAATGAAAAACTGTTTTTT
v_call: TRBV7-9; d_call: TRBD1; clone_size: NA; j_call: TRBJ1-2; cdr3_aa: CASSLDSLDRAILSTF; cdr3_nt: TGTGCCAGCAGCTTAGATTCCTTGGACAGGGCGATCCTGTCGACCTTC
v_call: TRBV7-7; d_call: NA; clone_size: NA; j_call: TRBJ2-2; cdr3_aa: CASSLWSTTRNTGELFF; cdr3_nt: TGTGCTAGCAGCTTATGGAGCACAACCCGAAACACCGGGGAGCTGTTTTTT
v_call: TRBV28; d_call: NA; clone_size: NA; j_call: TRBJ1-1; cdr3_aa: CASSLRTAEAFF; cdr3_nt: TGTGCCAGCAGTCTCCGTACCGCTGAAGCTTTCTTT
v_call: TRBV20-1; d_call: NA; clone_size: NA; j_call: TRBJ2-1; cdr3_aa: CSASDEQFF; cdr3_nt: TGCAGTGCTAGTGATGAGCAGTTCTTC
v_call: TRBV28; d_call: NA; clone_size: few; j_call: TRBJ1-2; cdr3_aa: CASRKTGTRGYGYTF; cdr3_nt: TGTGCCAGCAGGAAGACCGGGACCAGAGGGTATGGCTACACCTTC
v_call: TRBV6-5; d_call: TRBD2; clone_size: NA; j_call: TRBJ2-1; cdr3_aa: CASSYSLAGGSEQFF; cdr3_nt: TGTGCCAGCAGTTACTCACTAGCGGGGGGTAGTGAGCAGTTCTTC
v_call: TRBV12-3/TRBV12-4; d_call: NA; clone_size: many; j_call: TRBJ2-1; cdr3_aa: CASSFYRADNEQFF; cdr3_nt: TGTGCCAGCAGTTTCTATCGGGCCGACAATGAGCAGTTCTTC
v_call: TRBV5-1; d_call: NA; clone_size: NA; j_call: TRBJ2-5; cdr3_aa: CASSLTVSQETQYF; cdr3_nt: TGCGCCAGCAGCTTAACTGTCAGCCAAGAGACCCAGTACTTC
v_call: TRBV25-1; d_call: NA; clone_size: few; j_call: TRBJ2-1; cdr3_aa: CASSEYFLEEQFF; cdr3_nt: TGTGCCAGCAGTGAATATTTCCTGGAAGAGCAGTTCTTC
v_call: TRBV5-6; d_call: TRBD1; clone_size: few; j_call: TRBJ2-3; cdr3_aa: CASSRRTGTTDTQYF; cdr3_nt: TGTGCCAGCAGCCGGCGGACAGGGACAACAGATACGCAGTATTTT
v_call: TRBV7-9; d_call: NA; clone_size: NA; j_call: TRBJ1-1; cdr3_aa: CASSTMTGQNTEAFF; cdr3_nt: TGTGCCAGCAGCACCATGACAGGACAGAACACTGAAGCTTTCTTT
v_call: TRBV12-3/TRBV12-4; d_call: TRBD2; clone_size: many; j_call: TRBJ2-2; cdr3_aa: CASSLAGGNTGELFF; cdr3_nt: TGTGCCAGCAGTCTAGCGGGAGGAAACACCGGGGAGCTGTTTTTT
v_call: TRBV4-3; d_call: NA; clone_size: NA; j_call: TRBJ2-7; cdr3_aa: CASSQQSTGREQYF; cdr3_nt: TGCGCCAGCAGCCAGCAATCGACAGGACGCGAGCAGTACTTC
v_call: TRBV3-1; d_call: NA; clone_size: NA; j_call: TRBJ2-7; cdr3_aa: CASSPRHTWGQGGAEQYF; cdr3_nt: TGTGCCAGCAGCCCCCGACACACCTGGGGCCAGGGTGGTGCCGAGCAGTACTTC
v_call: TRBV28; d_call: NA; clone_size: many; j_call: TRBJ2-1; cdr3_aa: CASRPLLREQFF; cdr3_nt: TGTGCCAGCAGGCCCTTACTACGAGAGCAGTTCTTC
v_call: TRBV12-3/TRBV12-4; d_call: NA; clone_size: NA; j_call: TRBJ2-7; cdr3_aa: CASSQTGVDEQYF; cdr3_nt: TGTGCCAGCAGTCAAACTGGCGTGGACGAGCAGTACTTC
v_call: TRBV12-5; d_call: NA; clone_size: NA; j_call: TRBJ2-1; cdr3_aa: CASGLLRGGRNEQFF; cdr3_nt: TGTGCTAGTGGTTTGCTGAGGGGGGGTCGCAATGAGCAGTTCTTC
v_call: TRBV20-1; d_call: NA; clone_size: many; j_call: TRBJ2-7; cdr3_aa: CSARPTTGFSYEQYF; cdr3_nt: TGCAGTGCTAGACCCACCACAGGGTTTAGCTACGAGCAGTACTTC
v_call: TRBV14; d_call: NA; clone_size: few; j_call: TRBJ2-5; cdr3_aa: CASSTRRQETQYF; cdr3_nt: TGTGCCAGCAGCACACGTCGGCAAGAGACCCAGTACTTC
v_call: TRBV25-1; d_call: TRBD1; clone_size: NA; j_call: TRBJ2-7; cdr3_aa: CASSAEIGTGKLYEQYF; cdr3_nt: TGTGCCAGCAGTGCCGAAATTGGGACAGGCAAACTATACGAGCAGTACTTC
v_call: TRBV29-1; d_call: TRBD2; clone_size: few; j_call: TRBJ2-7; cdr3_aa: CSVEVLTGTSNEQYF; cdr3_nt: TGCAGCGTTGAGGTTTTAACCGGGACTAGCAACGAGCAGTACTTC
v_call: TRBV6-2/TRBV6-3; d_call: NA; clone_size: NA; j_call: TRBJ2-3; cdr3_aa: CAGRRGGTDTQYF; cdr3_nt: TGTGCCGGTAGGAGGGGGGGTACAGATACGCAGTATTTT